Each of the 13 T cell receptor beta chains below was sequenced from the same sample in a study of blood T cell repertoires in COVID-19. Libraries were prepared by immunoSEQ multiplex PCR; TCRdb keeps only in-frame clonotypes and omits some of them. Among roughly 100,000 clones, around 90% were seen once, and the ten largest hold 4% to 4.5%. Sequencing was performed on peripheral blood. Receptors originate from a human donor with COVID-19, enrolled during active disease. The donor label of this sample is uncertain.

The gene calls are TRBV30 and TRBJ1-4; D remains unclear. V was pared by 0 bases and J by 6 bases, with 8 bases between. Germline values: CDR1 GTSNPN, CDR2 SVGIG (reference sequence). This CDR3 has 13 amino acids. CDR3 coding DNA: TGTGCCTGGAGTGTCGCCGGGGATGAAAAACTGTTTTTT. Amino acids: CAWSVAGDEKLFF.

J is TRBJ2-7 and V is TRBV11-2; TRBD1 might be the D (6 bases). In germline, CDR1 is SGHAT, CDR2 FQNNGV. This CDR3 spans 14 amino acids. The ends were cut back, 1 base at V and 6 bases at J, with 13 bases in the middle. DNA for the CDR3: TGTGCCAGCAGCTTAGGAACCCAGGGGATCGAGCAGTACTTC. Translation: CASSLGTQGIEQYF.

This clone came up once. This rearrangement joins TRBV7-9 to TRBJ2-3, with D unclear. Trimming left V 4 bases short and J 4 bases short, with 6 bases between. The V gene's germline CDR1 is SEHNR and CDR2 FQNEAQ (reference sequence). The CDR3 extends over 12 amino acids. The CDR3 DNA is TGTGCCAGCAGCTCAAGAGCAGATACGCAGTATTTT. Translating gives CASSSRADTQYF.

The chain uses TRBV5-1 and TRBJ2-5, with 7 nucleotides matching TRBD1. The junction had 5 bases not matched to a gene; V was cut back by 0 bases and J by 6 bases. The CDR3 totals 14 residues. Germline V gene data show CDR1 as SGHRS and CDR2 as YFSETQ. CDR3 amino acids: CASSLGQGDKTQYF. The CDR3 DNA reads TGCGCCAGCAGCTTGGGGCAGGGGGATAAGACCCAGTACTTC.

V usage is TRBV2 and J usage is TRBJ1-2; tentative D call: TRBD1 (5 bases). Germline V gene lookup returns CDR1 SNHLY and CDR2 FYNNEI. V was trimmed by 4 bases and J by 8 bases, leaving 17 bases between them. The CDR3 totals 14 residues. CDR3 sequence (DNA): TGTGCCAGCAGTGTAAGCAGGGTGGCGCGGGGCTACACCTTC. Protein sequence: CASSVSRVARGYTF.

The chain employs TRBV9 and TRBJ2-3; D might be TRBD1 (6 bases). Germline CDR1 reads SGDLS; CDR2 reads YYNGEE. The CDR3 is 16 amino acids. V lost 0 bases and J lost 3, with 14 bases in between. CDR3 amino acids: CASSVEENRVTDTQYF. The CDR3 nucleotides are TGTGCCAGCAGCGTAGAGGAGAACAGGGTAACAGATACGCAGTATTTT. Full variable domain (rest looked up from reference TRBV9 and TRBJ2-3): DSGVTQTPKHLITATGQRVTLRCSPRSGDLSVYWYQQSLDQGLQFLIQYYNGEERAKGNILERFSAQQFPDLHSELNLSSLELGDSALYFCASSVEENRVTDTQYFGPGTRLTVL.

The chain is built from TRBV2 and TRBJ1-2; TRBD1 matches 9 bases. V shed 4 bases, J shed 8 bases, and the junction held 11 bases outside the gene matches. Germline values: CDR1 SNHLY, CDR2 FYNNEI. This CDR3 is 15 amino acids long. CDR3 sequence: CASSASAQGARGYTF. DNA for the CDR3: TGTGCCAGCAGTGCTTCAGCACAGGGGGCGCGAGGCTACACCTTC.

The chain's CDR3 is CASSGDTYTGELFF. The CDR3 nucleotides read TGTGCCAGCAGTGGGGACACTTACACCGGGGAGCTGTTTTTT. The rearrangement joins TRBV9 to TRBJ2-2; D is perhaps TRBD1 (6 bases). Germline CDR1 is SGDLS and CDR2 is YYNGEE. There are 14 residues in the CDR3. V lost 5 bases and J lost 3, with 11 bases in between.

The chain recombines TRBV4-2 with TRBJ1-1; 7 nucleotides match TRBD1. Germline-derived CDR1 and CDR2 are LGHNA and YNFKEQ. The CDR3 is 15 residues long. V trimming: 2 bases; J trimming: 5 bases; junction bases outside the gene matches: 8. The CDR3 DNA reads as TGTGCCAGCAGCCAAATACAGGGGCGGCGGACTGAAGCTTTCTTT. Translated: CASSQIQGRRTEAFF.

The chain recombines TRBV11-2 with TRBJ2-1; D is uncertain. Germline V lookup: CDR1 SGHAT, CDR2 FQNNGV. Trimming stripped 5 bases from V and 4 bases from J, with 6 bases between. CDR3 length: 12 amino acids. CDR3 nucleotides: TGTGCCAGCAGCCCTAGTTACAATGAGCAGTTCTTC. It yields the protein CASSPSYNEQFF.

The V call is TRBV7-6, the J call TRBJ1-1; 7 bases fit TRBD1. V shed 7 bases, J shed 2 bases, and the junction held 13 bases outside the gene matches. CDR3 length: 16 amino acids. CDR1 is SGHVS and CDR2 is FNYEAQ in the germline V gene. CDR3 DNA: TGTGCCAGCACCCCCTTTCAGGGGGATGGCAACACTGAAGCTTTCTTT. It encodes CASTPFQGDGNTEAFF.

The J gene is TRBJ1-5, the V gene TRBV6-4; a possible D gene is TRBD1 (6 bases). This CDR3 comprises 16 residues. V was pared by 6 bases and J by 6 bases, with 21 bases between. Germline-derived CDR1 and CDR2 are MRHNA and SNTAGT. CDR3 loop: CASRREQGPVSQPQHF. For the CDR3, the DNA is TGTGCCAGCAGGAGAGAACAGGGTCCGGTGAGTCAGCCCCAGCATTTT.

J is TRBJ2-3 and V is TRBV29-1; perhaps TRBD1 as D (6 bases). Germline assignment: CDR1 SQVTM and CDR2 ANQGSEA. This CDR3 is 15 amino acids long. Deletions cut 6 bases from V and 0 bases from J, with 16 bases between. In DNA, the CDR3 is TGCAGCGTCTATGGGACACCTCAGAGCACAGATACGCAGTATTTT. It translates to CSVYGTPQSTDTQYF.